These 18 T cell receptor beta chains originate from one sample sequenced in a study of blood T cell repertoires in COVID-19. Repertoires were generated with immunoSEQ multiplex PCR, while TCRdb's copy carries only in-frame clones and drops some. The sample lists about 320,000 clones; about 87% were seen once. The sequenced sample was PBMCs or T cells enriched from blood (not recorded which). These receptors were taken from a man aged 25 to 45 who had recovered from COVID-19.

The chain employs TRBV5-4 and TRBJ2-5; 8 nucleotides agree with TRBD2. The germline V gene encodes CDR1 SGHNT and CDR2 YYREEE (reference sequence). V lost 4 bases, J lost 5 bases, and 10 bases stayed unmatched. This CDR3 comprises 15 residues. The CDR3 here is CASSLSRGGHETQYF. CDR3 DNA sequence: TGTGCCAGCAGCCTCTCACGGGGGGGGCACGAGACCCAGTACTTC.

The chain is built from TRBV5-6 and TRBJ1-2; a possible D gene is TRBD1 (5 bases). CDR3 length: 16 amino acids. V was shortened by 4 bases and J by 4 bases, with 20 bases between the two germline ends. Germline CDR1 SGHDT, CDR2 YYEEEE. CDR3 nucleotide sequence: TGTGCCAGCAGCCCCACTTTTGACGGGGGTGGCTATGGCTACACCTTC. Translated, it gives CASSPTFDGGGYGYTF.

J is TRBJ1-2 and V is TRBV30; D is perhaps TRBD1 (5 bases). Germline V gene data show CDR1 as GTSNPN and CDR2 as SVGIG (reference sequence). The V end was cut by 5 bases, the J end by 7 bases, with 8 bases between. The CDR3 loop spans 10 amino acids. The CDR3 bases are TGTGCCTGGTACAGGCGTGGCTACACCTTC. Translating gives CAWYRRGYTF.

This clone was detected a few times. The CDR3 loop reads CASTGIGEIHGYTF. The DNA of the CDR3 is TGTGCCAGCACAGGTATAGGCGAGATCCATGGCTACACCTTC. V is TRBV2 and J is TRBJ1-2; D gene uncertain. From germline, CDR1 is SNHLY and CDR2 FYNNEI. CDR3 length: 14 residues. V was cut by 7 bases and J by 6 bases, with 18 bases left in between.

CDR3 residues: CASSYTGGSDTQYF. The CDR3 DNA reads TGTGCCAGCAGTTACACGGGGGGATCAGATACGCAGTATTTT. The V gene is TRBV6-2 or TRBV6-3, the J gene TRBJ2-3, with 7 bases aligning to TRBD2. This CDR3 comprises 14 residues. Trimming took 2 bases from V and 4 from J; bases not matched to a gene: 3. Germline V gene data show CDR1 as MNHEY and CDR2 as SVGEGT.

The chain is built from TRBV5-1 and TRBJ1-4, with 9 bases fitting TRBD1. The length of the CDR3 is 13 residues. Germline-derived CDR1 and CDR2 are SGHRS and YFSETQ. V lost 3 bases, J lost 11 bases, and 5 bases stayed unmatched. The CDR3 region has the DNA TGCGCCAGCAGCTCGGACAGGGGTCGGAAACTGTTTTTT. This codes for CASSSDRGRKLFF.

The chain joins TRBV2 to TRBJ2-1; possible D gene TRBD1, 6 bases. Germline loops: CDR1 SNHLY, CDR2 FYNNEI. The CDR3 has 13 amino acids. Trimming stripped 7 bases from V and 6 bases from J, with 13 bases between. CDR3 DNA sequence: TGTGCCAGCAACCGCCAGGGGAGCAATGAGCAGTTCTTC. This encodes CASNRQGSNEQFF.

The chain links TRBV5-4 to TRBJ2-3; 9 bases fit TRBD1. V trimming: 3 bases; J trimming: 3 bases; junction bases outside the gene matches: 8. Germline CDR1 reads SGHNT; CDR2 reads YYREEE (reference sequence). The CDR3 totals 16 residues. This CDR3 reads CASSSGPGQGTDTQYF. The CDR3 DNA reads TGTGCCAGCAGCTCGGGGCCGGGACAGGGAACAGATACGCAGTATTTT.

V gene TRBV24-1 combines with J gene TRBJ2-1, with no clear D. In germline, CDR1 is KGHDR, CDR2 SFDVKD. The CDR3 covers 12 residues. Deletions cut 4 bases from V and 12 bases from J, with 12 bases between. CDR3 region: CATSDPTLGQFF. The CDR3 DNA is TGTGCCACCAGTGACCCGACTTTGGGGCAGTTCTTC.

The V gene is TRBV28, the J gene TRBJ2-2; TRBD1 agrees at 7 bases. From germline, CDR1 is MDHEN and CDR2 SYDVKM. V shed 8 bases, J shed 3 bases, and the junction held 6 bases outside the gene matches. This CDR3 has 14 residues. The chain's CDR3 is CASVTGQDTGELFF. For the CDR3, the DNA is TGTGCCAGCGTAACCGGACAGGACACCGGGGAGCTGTTTTTT. The full variable domain, its missing parts supplied by reference TRBV28 and TRBJ2-2, is DVKVTQSSRYLVKRTGEKVFLECVQDMDHENMFWYRQDPGLGLRLIYFSYDVKMKEKGDIPEGYSVSREKKERFSLILESASTNQTSMYLCASVTGQDTGELFFGEGSRLTVL.

This clone was detected a few times. The J gene is TRBJ2-7, the V gene TRBV28; the D gene is possibly TRBD1 (7 bases). Trimming took off 7 bases at V and 6 bases at J, with 19 bases between the two ends. This CDR3 region has 14 residues. CDR1 MDHEN and CDR2 SYDVKM come from the germline V gene. CDR3: CASISAGRGSEQYF. CDR3 DNA: TGTGCCAGCATTTCAGCGGGCAGGGGGAGCGAGCAGTACTTC.

The rearrangement joins TRBV2 to TRBJ2-5; D is possibly TRBD1 (7 bases). V dropped 7 bases and J dropped 4 bases, with 13 bases sitting between them. CDR3 size: 13 residues. Germline V gene data show CDR1 as SNHLY and CDR2 as FYNNEI. The CDR3: CASMWQGGETQYF. The CDR3 DNA is TGTGCCAGCATGTGGCAGGGGGGAGAGACCCAGTACTTC.

This clone has only a few counts. The chain has TRBV5-1 and TRBJ1-4; D remains ambiguous. This CDR3 has 13 amino acids. In germline, CDR1 is SGHRS, CDR2 YFSETQ. V lost 4 bases to trimming and J lost 8 bases, with 12 bases between them. CDR3 residues: CASSPPGEEKLFF. CDR3 in DNA: TGCGCCAGCAGCCCGCCGGGAGAGGAAAAACTGTTTTTT.

The chain uses TRBV6-5 and TRBJ2-7; TRBD2 might be the D (6 bases). V lost 8 bases, J lost 7 bases, and 15 bases lay in between. Germline V gene data show CDR1 as MNHEY and CDR2 as SVGAGI. The CDR3 consists of 12 residues. CDR3 in amino acids: CASRRGNGEQYF. CDR3 DNA sequence: TGTGCCAGCCGCCGGGGGAATGGGGAGCAGTACTTC.

The chain combines TRBV7-9 with TRBJ1-2; no definite D call. Germline CDR1 SEHNR, CDR2 FQNEAQ (reference sequence). V lost 1 base, J lost 2 bases, and 8 bases lay in between. The CDR3 length is 14 residues. CDR3 DNA: TGTGCCAGCAGCTTAGGCGAGACAAACTATGGCTACACCTTC. It codes for CASSLGETNYGYTF.

V is TRBV5-1 and J is TRBJ2-3; 8 nucleotides match TRBD1. CDR1 SGHRS and CDR2 YFSETQ come from the germline V gene. The CDR3 is made up of 18 amino acids. The trim removed 2 bases at V and 0 bases at J, leaving 11 bases unmatched. CDR3 in amino acids: CASSFTGTGGFSTDTQYF. The CDR3 DNA reads TGCGCCAGCAGCTTCACCGGGACAGGAGGTTTTAGCACAGATACGCAGTATTTT.

The chain carries TRBV3-1 (or the pseudogene TRBV3-2) and TRBJ2-5, with D possibly matching TRBD2 (6 bases). Germline CDR1 is LGHDT and CDR2 is YNNKEL (reference sequence). The V end lost 4 bases, the J end lost 5 bases, and 11 bases lay between the germline ends. The CDR3 contains 13 residues. The DNA for the CDR3 is TGTGCCAGCAGCCGACTAGACTCGGAGACCCAGTACTTC. Protein product: CASSRLDSETQYF.

This clone was seen a few times. This rearrangement joins TRBV11-2 to TRBJ1-2; TRBD1 might be the D (5 bases). The CDR3 sequence is 14 residues long. Germline CDR1 is SGHAT and CDR2 is FQNNGV. V lost 5 bases and J lost 4, with 14 bases in between. CDR3 sequence: CASSPSGDLYGYTF. In nucleotides, the CDR3 is TGTGCCAGCAGCCCCTCGGGGGACCTCTATGGCTACACCTTC.